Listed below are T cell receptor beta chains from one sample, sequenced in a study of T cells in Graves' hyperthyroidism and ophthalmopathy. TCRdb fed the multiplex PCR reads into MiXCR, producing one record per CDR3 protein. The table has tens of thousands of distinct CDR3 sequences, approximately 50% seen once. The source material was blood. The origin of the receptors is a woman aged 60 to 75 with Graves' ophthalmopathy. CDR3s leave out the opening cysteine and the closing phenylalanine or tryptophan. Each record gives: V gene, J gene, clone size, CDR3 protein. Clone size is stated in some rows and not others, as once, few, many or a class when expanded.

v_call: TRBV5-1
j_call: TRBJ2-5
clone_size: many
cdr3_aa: ASREGTGRTQY

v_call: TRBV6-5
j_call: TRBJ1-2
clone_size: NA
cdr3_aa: ASSYGAYGYT

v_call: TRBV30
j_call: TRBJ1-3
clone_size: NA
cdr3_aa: ACQSRGGRLSGNTIY

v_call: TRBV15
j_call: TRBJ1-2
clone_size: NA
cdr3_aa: ATSGGERRDTQYFNYGYT

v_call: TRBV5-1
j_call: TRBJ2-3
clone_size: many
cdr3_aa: ASREATDTQY

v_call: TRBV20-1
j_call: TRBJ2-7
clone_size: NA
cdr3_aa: SARGLAGLYEQY

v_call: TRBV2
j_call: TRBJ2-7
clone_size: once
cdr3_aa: ASNLDLSYEQY

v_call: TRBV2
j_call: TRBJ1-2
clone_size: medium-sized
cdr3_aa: ASEKGSNYGYT

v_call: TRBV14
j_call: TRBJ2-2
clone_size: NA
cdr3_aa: ASSQLAGAKNTGELF

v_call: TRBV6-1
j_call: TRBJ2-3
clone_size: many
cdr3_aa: ASKTSGDTDTQY

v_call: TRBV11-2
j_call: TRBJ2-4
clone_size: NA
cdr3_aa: ASSLDGGQGRIQY

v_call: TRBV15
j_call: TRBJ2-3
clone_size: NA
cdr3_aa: ATSGRAGDTQY

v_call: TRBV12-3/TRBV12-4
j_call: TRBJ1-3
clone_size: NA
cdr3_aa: ASNTHPVY

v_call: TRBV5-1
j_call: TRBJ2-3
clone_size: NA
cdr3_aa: ASGPGLHVTDTQY

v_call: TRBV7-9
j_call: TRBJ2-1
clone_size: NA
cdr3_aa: ASSSSSGDSYNEQF

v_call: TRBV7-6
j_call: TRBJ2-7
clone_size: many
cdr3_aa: ASSSHMSEQY

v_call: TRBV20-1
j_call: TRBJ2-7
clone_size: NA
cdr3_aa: SAPEKRDSPYEQY

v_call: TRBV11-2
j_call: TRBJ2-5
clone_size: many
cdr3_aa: ASSLDLRGGKTQY

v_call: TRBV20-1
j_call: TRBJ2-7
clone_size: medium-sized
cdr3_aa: SASAGPYEQY

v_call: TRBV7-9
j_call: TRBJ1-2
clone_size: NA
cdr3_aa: ASSLASGTTEAFFGQGAKGYT

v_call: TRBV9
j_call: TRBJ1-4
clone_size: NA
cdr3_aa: ASSGIGTKYNEKLF

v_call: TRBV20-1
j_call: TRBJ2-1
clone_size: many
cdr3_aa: SASRRDDPYNEQF

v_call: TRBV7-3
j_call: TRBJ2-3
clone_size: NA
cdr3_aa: ASSLTGGTFTDTQY

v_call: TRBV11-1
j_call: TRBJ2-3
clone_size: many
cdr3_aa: ASSLGQPAVDTQY

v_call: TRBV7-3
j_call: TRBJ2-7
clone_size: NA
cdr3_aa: ASSSKLANSYEQY

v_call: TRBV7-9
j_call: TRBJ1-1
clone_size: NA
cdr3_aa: ASSRGDRALGDTEAF

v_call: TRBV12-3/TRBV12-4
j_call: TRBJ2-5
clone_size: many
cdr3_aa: ASTRGAGVETQY

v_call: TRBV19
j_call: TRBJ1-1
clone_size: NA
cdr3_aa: ASSDRSGSEAF

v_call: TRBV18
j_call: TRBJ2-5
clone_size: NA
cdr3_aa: ASSTGLYQETQY

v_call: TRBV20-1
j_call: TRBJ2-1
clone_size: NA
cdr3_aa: SARIRLAGNDEQF

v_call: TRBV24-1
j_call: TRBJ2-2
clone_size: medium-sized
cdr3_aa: ATSDSQVVGELF

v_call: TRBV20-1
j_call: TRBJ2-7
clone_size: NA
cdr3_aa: SARWTSGHYEQY

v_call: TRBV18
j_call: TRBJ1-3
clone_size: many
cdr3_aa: ASSHSGGNTIY

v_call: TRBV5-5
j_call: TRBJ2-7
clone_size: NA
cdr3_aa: ASRSGTGAYEQY

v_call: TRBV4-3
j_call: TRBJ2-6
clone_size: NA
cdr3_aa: ASSQDGRGAGANVLT

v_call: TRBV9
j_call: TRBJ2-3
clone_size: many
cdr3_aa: ASSVTWTASTDTQY

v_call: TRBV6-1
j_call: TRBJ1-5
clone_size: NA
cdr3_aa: VSSVTVSYQPQH

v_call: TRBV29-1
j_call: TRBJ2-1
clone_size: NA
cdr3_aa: SVGGLAGGVDEQF

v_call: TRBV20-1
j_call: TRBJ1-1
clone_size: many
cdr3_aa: SALKNTEAF

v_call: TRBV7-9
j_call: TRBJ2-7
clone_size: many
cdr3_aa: ASSLGVSRDYEQY

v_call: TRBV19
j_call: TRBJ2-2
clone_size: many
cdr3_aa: ASTPTGANTGELF